The 21 T cell receptor beta chains below come from one sample, sequenced in a study of blood T cell repertoires in COVID-19. Sequenced by immunoSEQ multiplex PCR; TCRdb stores in-frame clones only, minus some. The repertoire includes about 270,000 clones, 82% of them detected once, and less than 4% sits in the top ten. Sequenced: peripheral blood. These receptors came from a woman aged 18-29 years with acute or convalescent COVID-19.

V and J are TRBV13 and TRBJ1-3, with D possibly matching TRBD1 (6 bases). The germline gives CDR1 PRHDT, CDR2 FYEKMQ (reference sequence). Trimming pared 2 bases from V and 4 bases from J, leaving 12 bases between. CDR3 size: 15 residues. CDR3 loop: CASSLKTGMGNTIYF. The CDR3 DNA is TGTGCCAGCAGCTTAAAAACAGGGATGGGAAACACCATATATTTT.

The chain has TRBV19 and TRBJ1-3, with D possibly matching TRBD1 (6 bases). The V gene lost 7 bases and the J gene lost 0 bases, with 13 bases spanning the gap. The CDR3 totals 15 residues. The germline V gene encodes CDR1 LNHDA and CDR2 SQIVND (reference sequence). CDR3 amino acids: CASKAGDFSGNTIYF. In DNA form, the CDR3 reads TGTGCCAGTAAGGCAGGGGATTTCTCTGGAAACACCATATATTTT.

The genes are TRBV29-1 and TRBJ2-5; maybe TRBD2 (5 bases). The CDR3 has 17 amino acids. Germline loops: CDR1 SQVTM, CDR2 ANQGSEA. Between the trimmed V and J ends, which lost 0 bases and 4 bases, there was a span of 21 bases. CDR3: CSVEDLMEAAAVETQYF. CDR3 DNA: TGCAGCGTTGAAGATCTAATGGAGGCGGCCGCCGTAGAGACCCAGTACTTC.

The chain uses TRBV15 and TRBJ1-1; D is ambiguous. This CDR3 spans 14 amino acids. Trimming removed 8 bases from V and 1 base from J, with 14 bases in between. In germline, CDR1 is LNHNV, CDR2 YYDKDF (reference sequence). The CDR3 DNA reads as TGTGCCACCCGGGGTTGGAGGACGAACACTGAAGCTTTCTTT. Its translation: CATRGWRTNTEAFF. Full variable domain (missing parts from reference TRBV15 and TRBJ1-1): DAMVIQNPRYQVTQFGKPVTLSCSQTLNHNVMYWYQQKSSQAPKLLFHYYDKDFNNEADTPDNFQSRRPNTSFCFLDIRSPGLGDTAMYLCATRGWRTNTEAFFGQGTRLTVV.

The chain has TRBV4-3 and TRBJ2-1; a possible D gene is TRBD1 (5 bases). CDR1 LGHNA and CDR2 YSLEER come from the germline V gene. V was shortened by 1 base and J by 2 bases, with 15 bases between the two germline ends. The CDR3 contains 17 residues. CDR3 nucleotide sequence: TGCGCCAGCAGCCAAGTGGCACTACAGGTGACCTACAATGAGCAGTTCTTC. Translated, it gives CASSQVALQVTYNEQFF.

The chain has TRBV24-1 and TRBJ2-1; TRBD2 matches at 9 bases. Germline loops: CDR1 KGHDR, CDR2 SFDVKD. The CDR3 sequence is 13 residues long. Trimming cost V 5 bases and J 8 bases; bases outside gene matches: 3. The CDR3 nucleotides read TGTGCCACCAGTGGACTAGCGGAAGATGAGCAGTTCTTC. Its protein product is CATSGLAEDEQFF.

V is TRBV4-3 and J is TRBJ2-1, with 9 positions matching TRBD2. V dropped 0 bases and J dropped 10; count of bases not matched to a gene: 7. The CDR3 is 15 residues long. Germline CDR1 LGHNA, CDR2 YSLEER. CDR3 sequence: CASSQEAILAGEQFF. CDR3 nucleotides: TGCGCCAGCAGCCAAGAGGCTATCCTAGCGGGGGAGCAGTTCTTC.

The chain joins TRBV5-6 to TRBJ2-7; tentatively, D is TRBD2 (6 bases). V was clipped by 4 bases and J by 3 bases, with 11 bases between them. Germline CDR1 and CDR2: SGHDT and YYEEEE. The CDR3 spans 13 residues. In DNA form, the CDR3 reads TGTGCCAGCAGCCCCTCCGGGGGCTACGAGCAGTACTTC. This gives the protein CASSPSGGYEQYF. Full variable domain (rest looked up from reference TRBV5-6 and TRBJ2-7): DAGVTQSPTHLIKTRGQQVTLRCSPKSGHDTVSWYQQALGQGPQFIFQYYEEEERQRGNFPDRFSGHQFPNYSSELNVNALLLGDSALYLCASSPSGGYEQYFGPGTRLTVT.

V and J are TRBV7-2 and TRBJ2-5; possible D gene TRBD2, 5 bases. In germline, CDR1 is SGHTA, CDR2 FQGNSA. The germline V and J ends were trimmed by 3 bases and 5 bases, with 13 bases remaining between them. The CDR3 sequence is 14 residues long. The CDR3 bases are TGTGCCAGCAGCTTTGGAGGCCTGGGGGAGACCCAGTACTTC. This encodes CASSFGGLGETQYF.

The chain joins TRBV27 to TRBJ2-2; D remains unclear. Germline assignment: CDR1 MNHEY and CDR2 SMNVEV (reference sequence). The CDR3 consists of 16 residues. The V end was cut by 5 bases, the J end by 0 bases, with 13 bases between. The CDR3 sequence is CASSLARLANTGELFF. The CDR3 region has the DNA TGTGCCAGCAGTCTCGCACGGCTAGCGAACACCGGGGAGCTGTTTTTT.

This chain joins TRBV9 and TRBJ2-2; D not resolved. The germline V and J ends were trimmed by 3 bases and 2 bases, with 11 bases remaining between them. This CDR3 region has 15 residues. Germline lookup yields CDR1 SGDLS and CDR2 YYNGEE. The CDR3 protein is CASSASTANTGELFF. For the CDR3, the DNA is TGTGCCAGCAGCGCCTCCACAGCAAACACCGGGGAGCTGTTTTTT.

The chain has TRBV11-2 and TRBJ1-2; unclear D gene. The CDR3 consists of 14 residues. Trimming removed 0 bases from V and 2 bases from J, with 7 bases in between. Germline V gene lookup returns CDR1 SGHAT and CDR2 FQNNGV. The CDR3 nucleotides are TGTGCCAGCAGCTTAGAGACGGGGAACTATGGCTACACCTTC. Its protein is CASSLETGNYGYTF. Variable domain in full (rest from reference TRBV11-2 and TRBJ1-2): EAGVAQSPRYKIIEKRQSVAFWCNPISGHATLYWYQQILGQGPKLLIQFQNNGVVDDSQLPKDRFSAERLKGVDSTLKIQPAKLEDSAVYLCASSLETGNYGYTFGSGTRLTVV.

The rearrangement uses TRBV6-2 or TRBV6-3 and TRBJ1-1; 9 bases are shared with TRBD1. Germline V gives CDR1 MNHEY, CDR2 SVGEGT. Trimming at V came to 2 bases and at J to 3 bases, leaving 4 bases not matched to a gene. The CDR3 length is 15 residues. The CDR3 sequence is CASSYTGGADTEAFF. In nucleotides, the CDR3 is TGTGCCAGCAGTTACACAGGGGGCGCGGACACTGAAGCTTTCTTT.

This clone was seen more than once but under ten times. The genes are TRBV4-2 and TRBJ2-1; D is uncertain. The CDR3 covers 14 residues. Germline V gene sequence: CDR1 LGHNA, CDR2 YNFKEQ. V dropped 4 bases and J dropped 5 bases, with 12 bases sitting between them. CDR3 nucleotides: TGTGCCAGCAGCCCCTTGTCTCTCGACAATGAGCAGTTCTTC. It codes for CASSPLSLDNEQFF.

J is TRBJ2-7 and V is TRBV11-2; 11 bases are shared with TRBD2. The trim removed 5 bases at V and 0 bases at J, leaving 6 bases unmatched. From germline, CDR1 is SGHAT and CDR2 FQNNGV. The CDR3 loop spans 16 amino acids. The CDR3 sequence is CASSHGLAGPSYEQYF. The CDR3 DNA reads TGTGCCAGCAGCCACGGACTAGCGGGTCCCTCCTACGAGCAGTACTTC.

V usage is TRBV19 and J usage is TRBJ1-4, with D hard to call. V shed 2 bases and J shed 8 bases, with 12 bases lying between them. The CDR3 consists of 14 residues. Germline V CDR1 and CDR2: LNHDA, SQIVND (reference sequence). In DNA, the CDR3 is TGTGCCAGTAGTATACGGGGTCTTCAGGAAAAACTGTTTTTT. Encoded protein: CASSIRGLQEKLFF.

The chain has TRBV7-9 and TRBJ1-6, with D maybe TRBD1 (6 bases). The germline gives CDR1 SEHNR, CDR2 FQNEAQ (reference sequence). CDR3 length: 15 residues. Trimming left V 4 bases short and J 7 bases short, with 14 bases between. Here the CDR3 DNA reads TGTGCCAGCAGCTCATACGACAGGCCAAATTCACCCCTCCACTTT. It translates to CASSSYDRPNSPLHF.

The gene calls are TRBV14 and TRBJ2-5; the match to TRBD1 covers 9 bases. Germline loops: CDR1 SGHDN, CDR2 FVKESK. This CDR3 spans 13 amino acids. After removal of 4 bases from V and 14 bases from J, the junction contained 11 bases not matched to a gene. CDR3 loop: CASSPIRTGDTYF. For the CDR3, the DNA is TGTGCCAGCAGCCCCATAAGGACAGGGGACACTTACTTC.

This clone occurred once. V usage is TRBV27 and J usage is TRBJ1-2; perhaps TRBD1 as D (5 bases). V dropped 5 bases and J dropped 3 bases, with 22 bases sitting between them. The germline V gene has CDR1 MNHEY and CDR2 SMNVEV (reference sequence). The CDR3 runs 17 residues. The CDR3 DNA is TGTGCCAGCAGTACTCAAGGCGCTACGGGCAGGGACTATGGCTACACCTTC. This sequence encodes CASSTQGATGRDYGYTF.

The rearrangement links TRBV19 to TRBJ2-7; 10 nucleotides agree with TRBD1. Trimming removed 6 bases from V and 6 bases from J; junction bases left unmatched: 5. The CDR3 covers 13 residues. CDR1 and CDR2 from the germline V gene are LNHDA and SQIVND (reference sequence). In nucleotides, the CDR3 is TGTGCCAGTAGAAAGGGACAGGGGCTCGAGCAGTACTTC. It yields the protein CASRKGQGLEQYF.

The chain links TRBV7-2 to TRBJ2-1; 11 bases are shared with TRBD2. With 4 bases clipped from V and 2 bases from J, the junction kept 4 bases outside the gene matches. Germline V CDR1 and CDR2: SGHTA, FQGNSA. This CDR3 is 16 amino acids long. The CDR3 nucleotides read TGTGCCAGCAGCTCTCAGACTAGCGGGACCTACAATGAGCAGTTCTTC. Translation gives CASSSQTSGTYNEQFF.